This is a list of T cell receptor beta chains from one sample in a study of T cell changes during pregnancy in multiple sclerosis. The table came from immunoSEQ multiplex PCR; TCRdb's copy has only in-frame clones and leaves some out. The table lists roughly 18,000 clones, approximately 87% of them singletons. The sample consisted of CD8+ T cells from peripheral blood mononuclear cells, taken after pregnancy. These receptors all come from a female donor with multiple sclerosis, enrolled in a pregnancy study. CDR3s include the opening cysteine and the closing phenylalanine or tryptophan. A D gene is named only where the DNA matches it firmly. Rows give clone size only sometimes, using once, few, many, or a class for an expanded clone.

abundance: -
d_gene: -
j_gene: TRBJ1-2
v_gene: TRBV5-1
CDR3aa: CASSLTRGRQYGYTF
CDR3nt: TGCGCCAGCAGTCTTACCAGGGGCCGCCAGTATGGCTACACCTTC

abundance: -
d_gene: -
j_gene: TRBJ1-6
v_gene: TRBV4-1
CDR3aa: CASSLLNGEHSPLHF
CDR3nt: TGCGCCAGCAGCCTTCTTAATGGGGAGCATTCACCCCTCCACTTT

abundance: -
d_gene: -
j_gene: TRBJ1-1
v_gene: TRBV7-2
CDR3aa: CASSLGGGANTEAFF
CDR3nt: TGTGCCAGCAGCTTAGGGGGAGGGGCGAACACTGAAGCTTTCTTT

abundance: -
d_gene: -
j_gene: TRBJ2-7
v_gene: TRBV9
CDR3aa: CASSEGGGYEQYF
CDR3nt: TGTGCCAGCAGCGAGGGGGGGGGCTACGAGCAGTACTTC

abundance: -
d_gene: -
j_gene: TRBJ2-1
v_gene: TRBV4-3
CDR3aa: CASSKIQGSGNEQFF
CDR3nt: TGCGCCAGCAGTAAAATTCAGGGGTCGGGAAATGAGCAGTTCTTC

abundance: -
d_gene: -
j_gene: TRBJ2-1
v_gene: TRBV7-3
CDR3aa: CASSLGGDFYNEQFF
CDR3nt: TGTGCCAGCAGCTTGGGGGGTGATTTCTACAATGAGCAGTTCTTC

abundance: -
d_gene: TRBD2
j_gene: TRBJ2-1
v_gene: TRBV7-3
CDR3aa: CASSASGYNEQFF
CDR3nt: TGTGCCAGCAGCGCTAGCGGTTACAATGAGCAGTTCTTC

abundance: -
d_gene: -
j_gene: TRBJ1-2
v_gene: TRBV7-6
CDR3aa: CASSSSLTVYDTYGYTF
CDR3nt: TGTGCCAGCAGTTCCTCCCTGACAGTCTATGATACATATGGCTACACCTTC

abundance: -
d_gene: -
j_gene: TRBJ2-5
v_gene: TRBV6-1
CDR3aa: CASSELGGPETQYF
CDR3nt: TGTGCCAGCAGTGAACTCGGGGGGCCGGAGACCCAGTACTTC

abundance: -
d_gene: TRBD1
j_gene: TRBJ1-5
v_gene: TRBV7-8
CDR3aa: CASSPKLGQGQPQHF
CDR3nt: TGTGCCAGCAGCCCTAAACTAGGACAGGGCCAGCCCCAGCATTTT

abundance: -
d_gene: -
j_gene: TRBJ1-1
v_gene: TRBV18
CDR3aa: CASSPTRGSGNTEAFF
CDR3nt: TGTGCCAGCTCACCAACCAGGGGTTCAGGGAACACTGAAGCTTTCTTT

abundance: -
d_gene: -
j_gene: TRBJ2-7
v_gene: TRBV25-1
CDR3aa: CASSEEGSYPYEQYF
CDR3nt: TGTGCCAGCAGTGAAGAGGGCAGTTATCCCTACGAGCAGTACTTC

abundance: medium-sized
d_gene: TRBD1
j_gene: TRBJ1-5
v_gene: TRBV6-1
CDR3aa: CASSEGTGYQPQHF
CDR3nt: TGTGCCAGCAGTGAGGGGACAGGGTACCAGCCCCAGCATTTT

abundance: -
d_gene: -
j_gene: TRBJ1-5
v_gene: TRBV28
CDR3aa: CASSKPGKPQHF
CDR3nt: TGTGCCAGCAGTAAACCGGGTAAGCCCCAGCATTTT

abundance: -
d_gene: TRBD2
j_gene: TRBJ2-5
v_gene: TRBV7-6
CDR3aa: CASSLGGTSEYQETQYF
CDR3nt: TGTGCCAGCAGCTTAGGTGGGACTAGCGAGTACCAAGAGACCCAGTACTTC

abundance: once
d_gene: -
j_gene: TRBJ1-3
v_gene: TRBV5-6
CDR3aa: CASSIAAGDTIYF
CDR3nt: TGTGCCAGCAGTATAGCCGCAGGGGACACCATATATTTT

abundance: -
d_gene: TRBD2
j_gene: TRBJ2-1
v_gene: TRBV2
CDR3aa: CASSGTSLNEQFF
CDR3nt: TGTGCCAGCAGTGGGACTAGCCTCAATGAGCAGTTCTTC

abundance: -
d_gene: TRBD1
j_gene: TRBJ1-2
v_gene: TRBV27
CDR3aa: CASSTTGGAVGYTF
CDR3nt: TGTGCCAGCAGTACCACAGGGGGCGCGGTTGGCTACACCTTC

abundance: -
d_gene: TRBD2
j_gene: TRBJ2-7
v_gene: TRBV27
CDR3aa: CASSLARGGGEQYF
CDR3nt: TGTGCCAGCAGTTTAGCTCGGGGGGGCGGAGAGCAGTACTTC

abundance: -
d_gene: -
j_gene: TRBJ1-1
v_gene: TRBV7-9
CDR3aa: CASSLAVGTEAFF
CDR3nt: TGTGCCAGCAGCTTAGCCGTCGGGACTGAAGCTTTCTTT

abundance: -
d_gene: -
j_gene: TRBJ2-2
v_gene: TRBV28
CDR3aa: CASSIGGWTGELFF
CDR3nt: TGTGCCAGCAGTATAGGGGGATGGACCGGGGAGCTGTTTTTT

abundance: -
d_gene: -
j_gene: TRBJ2-7
v_gene: TRBV2
CDR3aa: CASSESSGENPYEQYF
CDR3nt: TGTGCCAGCAGTGAATCGTCGGGGGAGAATCCCTACGAGCAGTACTTC

abundance: once
d_gene: -
j_gene: TRBJ2-5
v_gene: TRBV6-5
CDR3aa: CASRRGFETQYF
CDR3nt: TGTGCCAGCAGAAGGGGGTTCGAGACCCAGTACTTC

abundance: -
d_gene: -
j_gene: TRBJ1-1
v_gene: TRBV27
CDR3aa: CASSLLSERGTEAFF
CDR3nt: TGTGCCAGCAGTTTATTGAGCGAAAGGGGAACTGAAGCTTTCTTT

abundance: -
d_gene: -
j_gene: TRBJ1-2
v_gene: TRBV19
CDR3aa: CASSPSGMSGYTF
CDR3nt: TGTGCCAGTAGTCCATCGGGGATGAGTGGCTACACCTTC

abundance: -
d_gene: -
j_gene: TRBJ1-1
v_gene: TRBV27
CDR3aa: CASSFPPFTEAFF
CDR3nt: TGTGCCAGCAGTTTTCCCCCTTTTACTGAAGCTTTCTTT

abundance: few
d_gene: -
j_gene: TRBJ1-2
v_gene: TRBV5-6
CDR3aa: CASSLGGRSYGYTF
CDR3nt: TGTGCCAGCAGCTTGGGAGGGAGGAGCTATGGCTACACCTTC

abundance: -
d_gene: TRBD1
j_gene: TRBJ2-5
v_gene: TRBV9
CDR3aa: CASSVKGGKETQYF
CDR3nt: TGTGCCAGCAGCGTAAAAGGGGGCAAGGAGACCCAGTACTTC

abundance: once
d_gene: TRBD1
j_gene: TRBJ2-3
v_gene: TRBV30
CDR3aa: CAWNPRDSDTDTQYF
CDR3nt: TGTGCCTGGAACCCCCGGGACAGTGACACAGATACGCAGTATTTT